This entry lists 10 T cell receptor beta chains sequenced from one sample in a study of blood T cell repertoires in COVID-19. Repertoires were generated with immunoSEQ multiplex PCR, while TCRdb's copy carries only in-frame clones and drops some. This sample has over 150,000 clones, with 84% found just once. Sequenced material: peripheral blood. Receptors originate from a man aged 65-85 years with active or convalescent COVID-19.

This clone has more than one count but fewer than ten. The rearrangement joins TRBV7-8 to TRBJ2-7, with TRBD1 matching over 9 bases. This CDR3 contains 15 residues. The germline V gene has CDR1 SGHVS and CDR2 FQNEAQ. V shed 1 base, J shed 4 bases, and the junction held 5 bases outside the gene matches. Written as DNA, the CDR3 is TGTGCCAGCAGCTTAGAGGGGGACAGGGCATACGAGCAGTACTTC. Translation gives CASSLEGDRAYEQYF.

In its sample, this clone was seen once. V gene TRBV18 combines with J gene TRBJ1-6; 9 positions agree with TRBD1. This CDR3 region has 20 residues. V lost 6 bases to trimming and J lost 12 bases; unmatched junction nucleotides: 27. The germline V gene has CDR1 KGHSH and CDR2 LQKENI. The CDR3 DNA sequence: TGTGCCAGCTCCCCGACCCCGGCGGCCAGAATACAGGGGGCGCGAGTACCCCTCCACTTT. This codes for CASSPTPAARIQGARVPLHF.

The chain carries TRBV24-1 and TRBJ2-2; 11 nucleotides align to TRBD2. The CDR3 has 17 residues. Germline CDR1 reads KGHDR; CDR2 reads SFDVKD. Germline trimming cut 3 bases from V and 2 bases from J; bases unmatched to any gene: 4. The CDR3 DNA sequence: TGTGCCACCAGTGATCCGGGACTAGCGGAAAACACCGGGGAGCTGTTTTTT. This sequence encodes CATSDPGLAENTGELFF.

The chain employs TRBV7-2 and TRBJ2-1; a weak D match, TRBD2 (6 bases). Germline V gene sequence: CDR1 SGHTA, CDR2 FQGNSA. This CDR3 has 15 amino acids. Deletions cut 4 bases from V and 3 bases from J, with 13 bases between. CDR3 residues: CASSSGGGYYNEQFF. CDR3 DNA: TGTGCCAGCAGCTCCGGGGGTGGGTACTACAATGAGCAGTTCTTC.

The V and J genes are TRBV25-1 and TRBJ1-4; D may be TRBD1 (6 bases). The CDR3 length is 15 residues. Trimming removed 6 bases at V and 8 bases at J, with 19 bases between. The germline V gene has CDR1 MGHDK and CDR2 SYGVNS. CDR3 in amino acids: CASSDSRQAREKLFF. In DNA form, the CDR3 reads TGTGCCAGCAGCGACTCGAGACAGGCTAGGGAAAAACTGTTTTTT.

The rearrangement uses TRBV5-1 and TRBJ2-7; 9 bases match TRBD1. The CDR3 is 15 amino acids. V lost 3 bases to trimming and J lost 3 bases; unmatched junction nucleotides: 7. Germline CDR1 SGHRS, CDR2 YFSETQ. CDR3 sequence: CASSSLTGGNYEQYF. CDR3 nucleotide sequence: TGCGCCAGCAGCTCCCTGACAGGGGGTAACTACGAGCAGTACTTC.

CDR3 bases: TGCGCCAGCAGCCGAGAATCCCCCGGTTCTGAAGCTTTCTTT. It specifies CASSRESPGSEAFF. V gene TRBV5-1 combines with J gene TRBJ1-1; D gene uncertain. Trimming cost V 4 bases and J 6 bases, with 16 bases left between them. CDR1 is SGHRS, CDR2 YFSETQ, per germline. This CDR3 region has 14 residues.

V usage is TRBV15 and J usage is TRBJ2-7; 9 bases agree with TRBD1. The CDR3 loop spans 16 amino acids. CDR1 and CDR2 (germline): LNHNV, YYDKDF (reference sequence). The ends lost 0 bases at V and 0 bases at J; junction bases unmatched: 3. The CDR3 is CATSRDLTGGSYEQYF. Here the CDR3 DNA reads TGTGCCACCAGCAGAGATCTGACAGGGGGCTCCTACGAGCAGTACTTC.

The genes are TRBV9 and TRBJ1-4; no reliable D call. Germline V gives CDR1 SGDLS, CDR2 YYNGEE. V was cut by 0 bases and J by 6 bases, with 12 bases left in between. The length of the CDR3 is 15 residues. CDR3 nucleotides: TGTGCCAGCAGCGTAGGAATCCCCGGAGATGAAAAACTGTTTTTT. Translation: CASSVGIPGDEKLFF.

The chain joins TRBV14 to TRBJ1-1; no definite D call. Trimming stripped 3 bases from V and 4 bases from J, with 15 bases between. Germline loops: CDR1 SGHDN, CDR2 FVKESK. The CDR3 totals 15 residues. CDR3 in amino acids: CASSQFMTAGTEAFF. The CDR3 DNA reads TGTGCCAGCAGCCAGTTTATGACCGCGGGCACTGAAGCTTTCTTT.